One and the same sample provided the 15 T cell receptor beta chains below, sequenced in a study of blood T cells in healthy people across ages (dated by TCRdb to the mid-2010s). The receptor library was made with 5' RACE. The sequencing machine was an Illumina HiSeq 2500. A second PCR of roughly 7 to 11 cycles was run with a J-beta primer mix and a sample-barcoded 5' primer. TCRdb handled the public reads itself, with Q25 trimming in fastp and clone calling in MiXCR, and kept productive beta chains. Here each entry gathers all rows of one CDR3 protein and keeps the most common genes and DNA. In this sample the table shows 1.5 million to 2 million distinct CDR3 sequences, roughly 52% of which occur a single time. In total, the top ten clones hold less than 2.5% of the sample. Sequencing input: blood. Every receptor here comes from a woman aged 40 to 50 in good health.

The sample holds a few counts of this clonotype. This chain links TRBV20-1 with TRBJ2-5; TRBD2 matches at 9 bases. The DNA matches TRBJ2-7 better at its end, which makes the J call doubtful. The CDR3 extends over 14 amino acids. Germline values: CDR1 DFQATT, CDR2 SNEGSKA (reference sequence). The CDR3 DNA reads TGCAGTGCTGCTAGCGGGGCGACCCCCTACGAGCAGTACTTC. Its translation: CSAASGATPYEQYF.

V usage is TRBV21-1 and J usage is TRBJ2-3; the table calls TRBD1, which could not be checked here. TRBV21-1 is shown as a pseudogene. CDR3 size: 16 residues. The CDR3 loop is CASSKVCPISTDTQYF. In DNA, the CDR3 is TGTGCCAGCAGCAAAGTGTGTCCCATTAGCACAGATACGCAGTATTTT.

The chain recombines TRBV6-5 with TRBJ1-2; D ambiguous. CDR1 is MNHEY and CDR2 is SVGAGI in the germline V gene. Trimming took off 2 bases at V and 0 bases at J, with 19 bases between the two ends. The CDR3 is made up of 18 amino acids. For the CDR3, the DNA is TGTGCCAGCAGTTACGAGAGAAGTCTTAACCCAGCTAACTATGGCTACACCTTC. This gives the protein CASSYERSLNPANYGYTF.

Only a few counts were recorded for this clonotype. The CDR3 bases are TGTGCCAGCTCACCACCGGGACAGAATTTCTATGGCTACACCTTC. It encodes CASSPPGQNFYGYTF. This sequence joins TRBV18 and TRBJ1-2, with TRBD1 matching 7 bases. V shed 0 bases and J 4 bases; nucleotides not matched to a gene: 5. CDR3 size: 15 residues. Germline-derived CDR1 and CDR2 are KGHSH and LQKENI.

The table lists this clonotype with a few counts. V is TRBV2 and J is TRBJ2-3; D gene unclear. Germline V CDR1 and CDR2: SNHLY, FYNNEI. The CDR3 covers 14 residues. Trimming shortened V by 7 bases and J by 3 bases, and 14 bases separated the two germline ends. CDR3 loop: CASMQEFGTDTQYF. The CDR3 DNA sequence: TGTGCCAGCATGCAGGAGTTCGGAACAGATACGCAGTATTTT.

This clonotype was seen more than once but under ten times. The chain employs TRBV12-3 or TRBV12-4 and TRBJ2-5; tentatively, D is TRBD2 (6 bases). This CDR3 comprises 14 residues. With 3 bases removed from V and 4 bases from J, the gap between germline ends came to 12 bases. The chain's CDR3 is CASSLLIGGETQYF. Written as DNA, the CDR3 is TGTGCCAGCAGTTTGCTGATCGGGGGAGAGACCCAGTACTTC.

The V and J genes are TRBV6-1 and TRBJ1-1; 7 nucleotides agree with TRBD1. The V and J ends lost 5 bases and 7 bases, in that order; junction bases with no gene match: 13. The CDR3 has 15 residues. Germline CDR1 is MNHNS and CDR2 is SASEGT. CDR3 loop: CASSLGRQGQLEAFF. The CDR3 coding sequence is TGTGCCAGCAGTCTTGGGAGACAGGGCCAACTTGAAGCTTTCTTT.

The CDR3 DNA sequence: TGTGCCACCACAAATATAGCGGGGGGCAAGCAGTTCTTC. Translating gives CATTNIAGGKQFF. This chain joins TRBV24-1 and TRBJ2-1; the match to TRBD2 covers 10 bases. V was pared by 8 bases and J by 11 bases, with 8 bases of the junction left unmatched. CDR1 is KGHDR, CDR2 SFDVKD, per germline. CDR3 size: 13 residues.

The chain has TRBV20-1 and TRBJ1-6; D is perhaps TRBD1 (6 bases). This CDR3 region has 16 residues. CDR1 and CDR2 from the germline V gene are DFQATT and SNEGSKA (reference sequence). V lost 5 bases to trimming and J lost 7 bases, with 21 bases between them. This chain's CDR3 is CSARLGPTGLNSPLHF. The CDR3 coding sequence is TGCAGTGCTCGCCTGGGGCCGACAGGCCTGAATTCACCCCTCCACTTT.

This clonotype was counted only a few times. The genes are TRBV6-1 and TRBJ2-1; D gene unclear. Germline lookup yields CDR1 MNHNS and CDR2 SASEGT. The CDR3 is 17 amino acids. The ends were cut back, 6 bases at V and 0 bases at J, with 18 bases in the middle. The chain's CDR3 is CASSQVGVAISYNEQFF. The CDR3 DNA is TGTGCCAGCAGCCAAGTTGGCGTAGCCATCTCCTACAATGAGCAGTTCTTC.

This clonotype was detected ten times or more. This chain links TRBV29-1 with TRBJ2-3; D not resolved. The CDR3 runs 12 residues. From germline, CDR1 is SQVTM and CDR2 ANQGSEA. Trimming took off 4 bases at V and 6 bases at J, with 11 bases between the two ends. The CDR3 region is CSVATLWDTQYF. The CDR3 DNA reads as TGCAGCGTTGCCACCCTGTGGGATACGCAGTATTTT.

This clonotype was counted only a few times. The chain uses TRBV7-2 and TRBJ2-3; D perhaps matches TRBD2 (5 bases). Trimming took 5 bases from V and 1 from J, leaving 16 bases between them. There are 16 residues in the CDR3. The germline CDR1 and CDR2 sequences are SGHTA and FQGNSA. The CDR3 nucleotides read TGTGCCAGCAGCCACTCCGGGAAAGGAGGCACAGATACGCAGTATTTT. Its translation: CASSHSGKGGTDTQYF.

The CDR3 DNA sequence: TGCAGTGCTAGTAAGGGACAGGGAATCGACGAGCAGTACTTC. Translating gives CSASKGQGIDEQYF. V is TRBV20-1 and J is TRBJ2-7; 9 bases are a match to TRBD1. The CDR3 contains 14 residues. The trim removed 3 bases at V and 5 bases at J, leaving 8 bases unmatched. Germline V gives CDR1 DFQATT, CDR2 SNEGSKA (reference sequence).

The chain has TRBV4-3 and TRBJ2-2; D could derive from TRBD1 or TRBD2 (5 bases each). Germline CDR1 and CDR2: LGHNA and YSLEER. V dropped 3 bases and J dropped 3 bases, with 8 bases sitting between them. The CDR3 spans 14 residues. The CDR3 region is CASSQPGHTGELFF. In DNA form, the CDR3 reads TGCGCCAGCAGCCAGCCGGGGCACACCGGGGAGCTGTTTTTT.

In its sample, this clonotype was seen a few times. J is TRBJ2-7 and V is TRBV5-1, with 7 bases lining up with TRBD2. Judging by the DNA end, TRBJ2-5 fits better; the J call may be wrong. Germline V CDR1 and CDR2: SGHRS, YFSETQ. The CDR3 sequence is 16 residues long. This CDR3 is CASSLRSSGLQETQYF. The CDR3 DNA reads as TGCGCCAGCAGCTTGCGGAGTAGCGGGTTACAAGAGACCCAGTACTTC.